These T cell receptor beta chains were read from a single sample in a study of neurological immune-mediated disorders. TCRdb used MiXCR to reprocess the 5' RACE reads, holding one entry per CDR3 protein. The sample has about 43,000 distinct CDR3 sequences; roughly an eighth are singletons. The sequencing sample was made of PBMCs. Source of these receptors: a female donor in good health. The conserved cysteine and the conserved F or W are not part of the CDR3 here.

j_call v_call cdr3_aa
TRBJ2-5 TRBV11-2 ASSHDFTGRTYQETQY
TRBJ2-7 TRBV20-1 SATGGALSEQY
TRBJ1-5 TRBV3-1 ASSHVSNQPQH
TRBJ1-6 TRBV4-1 ASSQGPSPLH
TRBJ1-2 TRBV4-1 ASSQVPGDSGYT
TRBJ1-2 TRBV6-5 ASSYSIGTTDGYT
TRBJ1-5 TRBV6-1 ASTAWGSTQPQH
TRBJ2-1 TRBV29-1 SVGGTGANPFNEQF
TRBJ2-3 TRBV3-1 ASSQESTDTQY
TRBJ2-3 TRBV24-1 ATSGQGTDTQY
TRBJ2-1 TRBV14 ASSQVGGASSYNEQF
TRBJ2-1 TRBV5-1 ASSLETGSSYNEQF
TRBJ2-4 TRBV2 TSREGLVNTQY
TRBJ2-5 TRBV20-1 SASLTGTSGGARQETQY
TRBJ2-1 TRBV12-3/TRBV12-4 ASSPEGQPRGEQF
TRBJ1-1 TRBV3-1 ASRQWGETEAF
TRBJ2-7 TRBV2 ASSMIYEQY